Sequencing of this TCR beta chain was carried out in a study of blood T cells in healthy people across ages. A second PCR, run for roughly 7 to 11 cycles, used a sample-barcoded 5' primer plus a J-beta primer mix. TCRdb reprocessed the 5' RACE reads with MiXCR, giving one entry per CDR3 protein. The sample consists of fewer than 800,000 distinct CDR3 sequences, under 25% of them appearing once. The CDR3 is made up of 15 amino acids. CDR1 and CDR2 from the germline V gene are DFQATT and SNEGSKA (reference sequence). This clonotype was recorded a few times. Germline and junction disagree at one end, which may indicate a read error.

This receptor was taken from a man aged 65 to 85 in good health. The V gene is TRBV20-1, the J gene TRBJ2-7; 9 nucleotides line up with TRBD2. Sample: blood. CDR3 in amino acids: CSTRDGGLAWGEQYF. CDR3 DNA: TGCAGTACTAGAGATGGGGGACTAGCATGGGGTGAGCAGTACTTC.